This T cell receptor (delta chain) was identified in a study of delta chains in infants with herpesvirus infections. Findings and caveats of the study: The public clonotype decayed quickly, seemingly gone after about two months. The public clonotype appeared only at the first post-infection time point. The study lacked race- and environment-matched controls and was small.

This clone is medium-sized. Its antigen remains unknown. The CDR3 runs 20 residues. Trimming stripped 3 bases from V and 0 bases from J, with 26 bases between. Germline lookup yields CDR1 TSWWSYY and CDR2 QGS. Gamma-chain- and delta-chain-specific primers converted PBMC RNA into TCR cDNA. TCRdb fed the RT-PCR reads to CATT. The sample shows some 1,000 delta-chain clones, about 28% of them seen only once. Sequencing was performed on peripheral blood, taken at time point 3 of longitudinal follow-up. The chain couples TRDV1 to TRDJ1; the D gene is possibly TRDD3 (6 bases). The sequence came from a human donor who was a Ugandan infant, either HIV-exposed or HIV-unexposed (not recorded which). This CDR3 is CALGDLRTPYWVGYTDKLIF. CDR3 sequence (DNA): TGTGCTCTTGGGGACCTACGTACCCCGTACTGGGTTGGTTACACCGATAAACTCATCTTT.